One and the same sample provided the 21 T cell receptor beta chains below, sequenced in a study of T cells in Graves' hyperthyroidism and ophthalmopathy. Researchers amplified the TCR beta CDR3 regions from RNA transcripts. RT-PCR in the first round (using the HTBI primer set) targeted the TCR CDR3. A single record per CDR3 protein comes from TCRdb applying MiXCR to the multiplex PCR reads. The table records 550,000 to 800,000 distinct CDR3 sequences, roughly a sixth of them present only once. Source material: blood. These receptors were taken from a man aged 50 or older with Graves' hyperthyroidism.

This clonotype was counted ten times or more. CDR3 loop: CASSSDSPTGGTQYF. In nucleotides, the CDR3 is TGTGCCAGCAGCTCGGACAGCCCAACCGGGGGAACCCAGTACTTC. V is TRBV5-6 and J is TRBJ2-5, with D perhaps TRBD1 or TRBD2 (6 bases each). There are 15 residues in the CDR3. V was clipped by 3 bases and J by 8 bases, with 20 bases between them. CDR1 and CDR2 from the germline V gene are SGHDT and YYEEEE.

This clonotype was counted ten times or more. The V and J genes are TRBV28 and TRBJ1-4; maybe TRBD1 (5 bases). Germline assignment: CDR1 MDHEN and CDR2 SYDVKM. This CDR3 has 14 amino acids. The V gene lost 6 bases and the J gene lost 2 bases, with 10 bases spanning the gap. The CDR3 here is CASSWGSTNEKLFF. The CDR3 DNA reads as TGTGCCAGCAGCTGGGGCAGCACTAATGAAAAACTGTTTTTT.

There are many counts of this clonotype. V gene TRBV19 combines with J gene TRBJ1-6, with TRBD1 matching over 9 bases. The CDR3 consists of 16 residues. Trimming removed 4 bases from V and 5 bases from J; junction bases left unmatched: 6. The germline V gene encodes CDR1 LNHDA and CDR2 SQIVND (reference sequence). DNA of the CDR3: TGTGCCAGTAGTACCCCGGACAGGGGAAATAATTCACCCCTCCACTTT. Encoded protein: CASSTPDRGNNSPLHF.

This clonotype was counted between two and nine times. This sequence joins TRBV28 and TRBJ1-4; D unclear. Germline-derived CDR1 and CDR2 are MDHEN and SYDVKM. The CDR3 has 11 residues. V shed 8 bases and J shed 10 bases, with 11 bases lying between them. The CDR3 DNA reads as TGTGCCAGCCTGGACCGCGGAAAACTGTTTTTT. It specifies CASLDRGKLFF.

This clonotype was counted at least ten times. This sequence joins TRBV11-2 and TRBJ1-1; the D is unclear. In germline, CDR1 is SGHAT, CDR2 FQNNGV. Trimming removed 4 bases from V and 2 bases from J, with 5 bases in between. The CDR3 runs 12 residues. The CDR3 sequence: CASSWVNTEAFF. In DNA, the CDR3 is TGTGCCAGCAGCTGGGTAAACACTGAAGCTTTCTTT. The full variable domain, rest sourced from reference TRBV11-2 and TRBJ1-1, is EAGVAQSPRYKIIEKRQSVAFWCNPISGHATLYWYQQILGQGPKLLIQFQNNGVVDDSQLPKDRFSAERLKGVDSTLKIQPAKLEDSAVYLCASSWVNTEAFFGQGTRLTVV.

This clonotype came up a few times. The rearrangement links TRBV10-3 to TRBJ2-5; 7 bases line up with TRBD1. CDR1 is ENHRY and CDR2 is SYGVKD in the germline V gene. The J segment lost 4 bases and the V segment lost 6 bases, leaving 11 bases of the junction unmatched. The CDR3 has 15 residues. The DNA of the CDR3 is TGTGCCATCAGGCCCGACAGGGTGCTAGGAGAGACCCAGTACTTC. Its protein product is CAIRPDRVLGETQYF.

This chain joins TRBV5-5 and TRBJ2-2, with TRBD2 matching over 12 bases. Germline V CDR1 and CDR2: SGHKS, YYEKEE (reference sequence). CDR3 length: 17 amino acids. After removal of 0 bases from V and 7 bases from J, the junction contained 7 bases not matched to a gene. The CDR3 loop is CASSLAQTSGRIGELFF. In DNA form, the CDR3 reads TGTGCCAGCAGCTTGGCGCAGACTAGCGGGAGAATCGGGGAGCTGTTTTTT.

The sample holds a few counts of this clonotype. V is TRBV6-5 and J is TRBJ2-1, with 12 nucleotides matching TRBD2. CDR1 and CDR2 (germline): MNHEY, SVGAGI. There are 17 residues in the CDR3. Trimming cost V 0 bases and J 4 bases; bases outside gene matches: 4. CDR3 amino acids: CASSYSTSGRSYNEQFF. CDR3 coding DNA: TGTGCCAGCAGTTACTCGACTAGCGGGAGATCATACAATGAGCAGTTCTTC.

This clonotype has just one count. The chain links TRBV4-1 to TRBJ1-1, with D perhaps matching TRBD1 (5 bases). V was cut by 3 bases and J by 1 base, with 18 bases left in between. The CDR3 is made up of 17 amino acids. The germline CDR1 and CDR2 sequences are MGHRA and YSYEKL. As DNA, the CDR3 is TGCGCCAGCAGCCACCTCCCTCCGGGGGGGAAGAACACTGAAGCTTTCTTT. Encoded protein: CASSHLPPGGKNTEAFF.

This clonotype was seen only a few times. The V and J genes are TRBV7-9 and TRBJ2-3; D is perhaps TRBD1 (5 bases). The V gene lost 5 bases and the J gene lost 8 bases, with 14 bases spanning the gap. Germline V gene sequence: CDR1 SEHNR, CDR2 FQNEAQ (reference sequence). There are 13 residues in the CDR3. Here the CDR3 reads CASSPRDSVTQYF. DNA for the CDR3: TGTGCCAGCAGCCCCAGGGATAGTGTTACGCAGTATTTT.

In its sample, this clonotype was seen many times. The chain employs TRBV11-2 and TRBJ2-3, with 8 bases lining up with TRBD2. Germline V CDR1 and CDR2: SGHAT, FQNNGV. V lost 6 bases, J lost 5 bases, and 10 bases stayed unmatched. The CDR3 covers 15 residues. The CDR3 nucleotides read TGTGCCAGCAGTTTCAGCGGGAGCAGTGGAGATACGCAGTATTTT. Protein: CASSFSGSSGDTQYF.

This clonotype was seen many times. The chain carries TRBV18 and TRBJ2-1; tentative D call: TRBD1 (6 bases). The CDR3 is 16 residues long. V was pared by 3 bases and J by 8 bases, with 20 bases between. Germline CDR1 KGHSH, CDR2 LQKENI. The CDR3 sequence: CASSPYRVPSQDEQFF. Written as DNA, the CDR3 is TGTGCCAGCTCACCCTACAGGGTCCCTAGCCAGGATGAGCAGTTCTTC.

DNA of the CDR3: TGCGCCAGCAGCCTCCAGCACACCTCCTACAATGAGCAGTTCTTC. Translated, it gives CASSLQHTSYNEQFF. The chain recombines TRBV5-1 with TRBJ2-1, with D uncertain. The CDR3 totals 15 residues. Germline V gene sequence: CDR1 SGHRS, CDR2 YFSETQ. The V end was cut by 4 bases, the J end by 0 bases, with 11 bases between. The variable domain in full, completed from reference TRBV5-1 and TRBJ2-1, reads KAGVTQTPRYLIKTRGQQVTLSCSPISGHRSVSWYQQTPGQGLQFLFEYFSETQRNKGNFPGRFSGRQFSNSRSEMNVSTLELGDSALYLCASSLQHTSYNEQFFGPGTRLTVL.

Only a few counts were recorded for this clonotype. The chain uses TRBV27 and TRBJ2-7; TRBD2 is a possible D gene (5 bases). The length of the CDR3 is 14 residues. Germline loops: CDR1 MNHEY, CDR2 SMNVEV (reference sequence). Trimming removed 5 bases at V and 6 bases at J, with 17 bases between. This CDR3 reads CASSLISSGIEQYF. CDR3 DNA: TGTGCCAGCAGTCTAATTAGCTCGGGAATCGAGCAGTACTTC.

This clonotype was observed many times. The chain employs TRBV28 and TRBJ1-5; tentatively, D is TRBD1 (5 bases). Germline CDR1 MDHEN, CDR2 SYDVKM. V dropped 6 bases and J dropped 0 bases, with 12 bases sitting between them. The CDR3 is 15 amino acids. CDR3 amino acids: CASRNRGNSNQPQHF. The CDR3 coding sequence is TGTGCCAGCAGAAATAGGGGAAATAGCAATCAGCCCCAGCATTTT.

The V call is TRBV10-3, the J call TRBJ1-2; unclear D gene. CDR3 size: 15 residues. Germline CDR1 reads ENHRY; CDR2 reads SYGVKD. The V and J ends lost 0 bases and 6 bases respectively, with 14 bases between them. The CDR3 sequence is CAISESTRNPHGYTF. The CDR3 DNA reads TGTGCCATCAGTGAGTCAACACGGAATCCACATGGCTACACCTTC.

This clonotype was observed many times. This chain uses TRBV19 with TRBJ1-2, with 10 bases identical to TRBD1. Trimming at V came to 6 bases and at J to 2 bases, leaving 3 bases not matched to a gene. Germline CDR1 is LNHDA and CDR2 is SQIVND (reference sequence). The CDR3 spans 14 residues. CDR3 sequence (DNA): TGTGCCAGTAGCAGACAGGGGGCGAACTATGGCTACACCTTC. It translates to CASSRQGANYGYTF.

The table lists this clonotype with a few counts. The J gene is TRBJ2-2, the V gene TRBV6-1; TRBD2 might be the D (6 bases). Trimming pared 6 bases from V and 1 base from J, leaving 12 bases between. Looked up from germline, CDR1 is MNHNS and CDR2 is SASEGT. This CDR3 comprises 15 residues. The CDR3 sequence: CASREGRRNTGELFF. In DNA form, the CDR3 reads TGTGCCAGCAGGGAGGGGCGACGGAACACCGGGGAGCTGTTTTTT.

This sequence joins TRBV7-9 and TRBJ2-7, with 7 bases fitting TRBD2. Germline assignment: CDR1 SEHNR and CDR2 FQNEAQ (reference sequence). This CDR3 contains 16 residues. The J segment lost 0 bases and the V segment lost 1 base, leaving 6 bases of the junction unmatched. CDR3 loop: CASSLVGLPTSYEQYF. The DNA of the CDR3 is TGTGCCAGCAGCTTAGTGGGACTACCAACCTCCTACGAGCAGTACTTC.

V usage is TRBV15 and J usage is TRBJ2-1; no reliable D call. From germline, CDR1 is LNHNV and CDR2 YYDKDF (reference sequence). The CDR3 runs 13 residues. V was trimmed by 0 bases and J by 8 bases, leaving 8 bases between them. This chain's CDR3 is CATSRDSPDEQFF. CDR3 sequence (DNA): TGTGCCACCAGCAGAGATTCCCCGGATGAGCAGTTCTTC.

This clonotype has at least ten counts. This chain joins TRBV5-1 and TRBJ2-3; D not resolved. Germline V CDR1 and CDR2: SGHRS, YFSETQ. Trimming took 4 bases from V and 0 from J, leaving 12 bases between them. CDR3 length equals 15 residues. The CDR3 region has the DNA TGCGCCAGCAGCCCAAAAGGAATGAGCACAGATACGCAGTATTTT. Residues: CASSPKGMSTDTQYF.